This passage covers 3 T cell receptor beta chains from one sample sequenced in a study of blood T cell repertoires in COVID-19. Clones were sequenced by immunoSEQ multiplex PCR, and TCRdb holds only the in-frame ones, with some missing. Among fewer than 80,000 clones listed, more than 90% were seen once. The sample was peripheral blood. The source is a woman aged 80 or older with active or convalescent COVID-19.

This sequence joins TRBV6-2 or TRBV6-3 and TRBJ2-1, with TRBD2 matching over 10 bases. The junction had 3 bases not matched to a gene; V was cut back by 0 bases and J by 4 bases. This CDR3 has 16 amino acids. In germline, CDR1 is MNHEY, CDR2 SVGEGT. CDR3: CASSYSIAGGYNEQFF. For the CDR3, the DNA is TGTGCCAGCAGTTACTCGATAGCGGGGGGATACAATGAGCAGTTCTTC.

In its sample, this clone was seen once. The CDR3 here is CASASSGEETQYF. The CDR3 coding sequence is TGTGCCAGCGCTTCGAGCGGGGAAGAGACCCAGTACTTC. The chain links TRBV28 to TRBJ2-5, with TRBD2 matching 7 bases. This CDR3 has 13 amino acids. CDR1 and CDR2 from the germline V gene are MDHEN and SYDVKM. The ends lost 8 bases at V and 3 bases at J; junction bases unmatched: 6.

The rearrangement uses TRBV2 and TRBJ2-7; weak D call: TRBD1 (6 bases). The CDR3 spans 13 residues. The germline gives CDR1 SNHLY, CDR2 FYNNEI. V lost 5 bases and J 6 bases, leaving 14 bases between the germline ends. CDR3 sequence: CASSPIQGSEQYF. CDR3 nucleotides: TGTGCCAGCAGTCCCATACAGGGTTCCGAGCAGTACTTC. Full variable domain (missing parts from reference TRBV2 and TRBJ2-7): EPEVTQTPSHQVTQMGQEVILRCVPISNHLYFYWYRQILGQKVEFLVSFYNNEISEKSEIFDDQFSVERPDGSNFTLKIRSTKLEDSAMYFCASSPIQGSEQYFGPGTRLTVT.